This T cell receptor (beta chain) was identified during a study of blood T cell repertoires in COVID-19. Overall study: The origin of the acute and convalescent COVID-19 samples was the United States, Italy and Spain. PBMCs, B-cell-depleted T cells, or T cells were the source of the cDNA or gDNA that made up the material.

Germline loops: CDR1 GTSNPN, CDR2 SVGIG (reference sequence). V shed 8 bases, J shed 1 base, and the junction held 11 bases outside the gene matches. CDR3 length equals 16 residues. How the authors handled the data: Amplifying reference gene primers gave estimates of nucleated cell counts. Libraries were prepared by immunoSEQ multiplex PCR; TCRdb keeps only in-frame clonotypes and omits some of them. D and trimming come from the DNA, and the V and J calls and clone size come from that table. This repertoire shows more than 250,000 clones, roughly 86% found once; its top ten account for around 2.1%. This clone was counted a single time.

The sample was peripheral blood. The clonotype originates from a young woman who had recovered from COVID-19. The genes are TRBV30 and TRBJ1-1; 12 bases are a match to TRBD1. CDR3 in amino acids: CARMGTGGRSNTEAFF. CDR3 sequence (DNA): TGTGCCCGCATGGGGACAGGGGGCAGGTCGAACACTGAAGCTTTCTTT.